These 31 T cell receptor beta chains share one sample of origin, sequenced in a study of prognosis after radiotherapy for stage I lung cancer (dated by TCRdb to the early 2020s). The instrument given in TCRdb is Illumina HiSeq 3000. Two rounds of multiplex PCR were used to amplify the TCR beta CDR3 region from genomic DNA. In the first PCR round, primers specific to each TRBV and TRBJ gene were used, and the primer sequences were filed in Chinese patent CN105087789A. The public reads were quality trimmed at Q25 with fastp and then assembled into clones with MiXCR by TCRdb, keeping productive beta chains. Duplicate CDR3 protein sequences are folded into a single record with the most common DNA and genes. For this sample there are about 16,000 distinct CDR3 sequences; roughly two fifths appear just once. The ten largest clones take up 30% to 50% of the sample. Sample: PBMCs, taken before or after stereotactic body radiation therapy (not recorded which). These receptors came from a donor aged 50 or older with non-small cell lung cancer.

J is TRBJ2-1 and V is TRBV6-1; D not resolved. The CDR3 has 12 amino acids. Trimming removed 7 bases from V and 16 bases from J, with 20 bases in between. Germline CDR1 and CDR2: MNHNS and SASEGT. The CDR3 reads CASKGTQTWFFF. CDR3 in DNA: TGTGCCAGCAAAGGCACTCAAACATGGTTTTTCTTC.

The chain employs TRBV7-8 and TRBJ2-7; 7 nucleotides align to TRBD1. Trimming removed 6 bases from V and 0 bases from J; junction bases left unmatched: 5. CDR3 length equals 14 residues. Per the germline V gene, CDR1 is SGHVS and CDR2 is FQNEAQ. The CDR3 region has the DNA TGTGCCAGCAGACTCCGGGACAGCTCCTACGAGCAGTACTTC. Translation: CASRLRDSSYEQYF. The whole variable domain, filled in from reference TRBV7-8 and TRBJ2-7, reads GAGVSQSPRYKVAKRGQDVALRCDPISGHVSLFWYQQALGQGPEFLTYFQNEAQLDKSGLPSDRFFAERPEGSVSTLKIQRTQQEDSAVYLCASRLRDSSYEQYFGPGTRLTVT.

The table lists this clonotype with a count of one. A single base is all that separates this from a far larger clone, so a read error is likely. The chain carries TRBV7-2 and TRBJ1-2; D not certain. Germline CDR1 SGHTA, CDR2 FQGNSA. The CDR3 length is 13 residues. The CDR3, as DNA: TGTGCCAGCAGTCAGGACGGAATCTATGTCTACACCTTC. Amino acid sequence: CASSQDGIYVYTF.

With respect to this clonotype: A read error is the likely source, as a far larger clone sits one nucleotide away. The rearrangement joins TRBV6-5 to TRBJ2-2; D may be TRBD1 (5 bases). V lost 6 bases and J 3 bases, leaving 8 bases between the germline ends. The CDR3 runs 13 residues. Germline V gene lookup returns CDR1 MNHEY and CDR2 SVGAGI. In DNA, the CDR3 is TGTGCCAGCAGGAAAGGGGACACCGGGGAGCTGTTTTTT. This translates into CASRKGDTGELFF.

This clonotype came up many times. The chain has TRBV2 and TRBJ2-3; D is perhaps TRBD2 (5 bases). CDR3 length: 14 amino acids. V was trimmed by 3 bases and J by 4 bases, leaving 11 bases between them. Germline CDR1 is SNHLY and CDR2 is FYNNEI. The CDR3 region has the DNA TGTGCCAGCAGTGAGACGGGCGGGCCAGATACGCAGTATTTT. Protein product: CASSETGGPDTQYF. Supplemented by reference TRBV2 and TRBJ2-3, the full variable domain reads EPEVTQTPSHQVTQMGQEVILRCVPISNHLYFYWYRQILGQKVEFLVSFYNNEISEKSEIFDDQFSVERPDGSNFTLKIRSTKLEDSAMYFCASSETGGPDTQYFGPGTRLTVL.

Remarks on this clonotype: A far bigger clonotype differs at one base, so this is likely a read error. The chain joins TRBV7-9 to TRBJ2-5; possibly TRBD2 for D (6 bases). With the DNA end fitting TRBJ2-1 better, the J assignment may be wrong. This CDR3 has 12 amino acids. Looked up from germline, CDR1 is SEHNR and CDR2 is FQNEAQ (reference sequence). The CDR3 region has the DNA TGTGTCAGCAGCTTATTGGGGGGTGAGCAGTTCTTC. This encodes CVSSLLGGEQFF.

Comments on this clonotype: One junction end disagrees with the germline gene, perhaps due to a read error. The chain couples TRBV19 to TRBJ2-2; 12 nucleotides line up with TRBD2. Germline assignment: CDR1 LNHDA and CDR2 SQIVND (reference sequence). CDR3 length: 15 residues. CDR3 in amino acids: CASSLTSGSAGELLF. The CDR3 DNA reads TGTGCCAGTAGTTTGACTAGCGGGAGTGCCGGGGAGCTGCTTTTT. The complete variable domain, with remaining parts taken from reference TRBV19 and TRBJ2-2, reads DGGITQSPKYLFRKEGQNVTLSCEQNLNHDAMYWYRQDPGQGLRLIYYSQIVNDFQKGDIAEGYSVSREKKESFPLTVTSAQKNPTAFYLCASSLTSGSAGELLFGEGSRLTVL.

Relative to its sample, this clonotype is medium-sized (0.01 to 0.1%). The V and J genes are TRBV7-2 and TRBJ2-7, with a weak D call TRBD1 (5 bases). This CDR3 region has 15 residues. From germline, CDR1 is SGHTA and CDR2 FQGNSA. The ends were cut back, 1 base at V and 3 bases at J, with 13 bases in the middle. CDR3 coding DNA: TGTGCCAGCAGCTTAGTTCCCGGACACCTCTACGAGCAGTACTTC. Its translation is CASSLVPGHLYEQYF.

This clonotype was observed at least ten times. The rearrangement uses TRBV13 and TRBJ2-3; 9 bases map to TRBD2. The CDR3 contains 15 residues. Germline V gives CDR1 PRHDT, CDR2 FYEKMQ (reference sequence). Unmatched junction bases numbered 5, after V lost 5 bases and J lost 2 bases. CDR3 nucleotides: TGTGCCAGCAGCCTCCGGACTAGCGACACAGATACGCAGTATTTT. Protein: CASSLRTSDTDTQYF.

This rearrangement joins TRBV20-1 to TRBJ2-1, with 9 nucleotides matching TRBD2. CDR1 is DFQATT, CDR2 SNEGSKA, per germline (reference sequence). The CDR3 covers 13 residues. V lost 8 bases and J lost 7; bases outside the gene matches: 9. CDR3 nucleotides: TGCAGTTCTTATAGCGGGAGAGGGAATGAGCAGTTCTTC. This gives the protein CSSYSGRGNEQFF.

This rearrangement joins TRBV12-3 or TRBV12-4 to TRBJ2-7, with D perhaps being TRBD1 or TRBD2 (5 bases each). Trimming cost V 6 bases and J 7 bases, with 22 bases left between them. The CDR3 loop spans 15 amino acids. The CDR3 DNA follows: TGTGCCAGCAGGTCAACGGGTGACGGGACCCAAGAGCAGTACTTC. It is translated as CASRSTGDGTQEQYF.

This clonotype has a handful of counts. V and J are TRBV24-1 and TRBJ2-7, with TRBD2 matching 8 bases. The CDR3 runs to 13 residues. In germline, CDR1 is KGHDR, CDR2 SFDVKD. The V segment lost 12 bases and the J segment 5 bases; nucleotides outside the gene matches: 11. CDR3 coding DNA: TGTGCCCCCCGGCGGGAGGTGGGGGACGAGCAGTACTTC. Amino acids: CAPRREVGDEQYF.

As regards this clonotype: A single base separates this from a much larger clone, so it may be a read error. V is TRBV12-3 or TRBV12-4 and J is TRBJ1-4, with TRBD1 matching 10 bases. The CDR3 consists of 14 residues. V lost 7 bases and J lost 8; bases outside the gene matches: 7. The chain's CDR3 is CASILGQGREKLFF. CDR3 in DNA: TGTGCCAGCATCCTGGGACAGGGGAGGGAAAAACTGTTTTTT.

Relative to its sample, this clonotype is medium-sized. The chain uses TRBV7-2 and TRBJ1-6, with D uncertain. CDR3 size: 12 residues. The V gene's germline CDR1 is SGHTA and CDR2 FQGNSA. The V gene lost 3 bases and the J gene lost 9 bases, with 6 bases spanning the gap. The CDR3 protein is CASSLGGSPLHF. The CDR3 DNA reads TGTGCCAGCAGCTTGGGAGGTTCACCCCTCCACTTT.

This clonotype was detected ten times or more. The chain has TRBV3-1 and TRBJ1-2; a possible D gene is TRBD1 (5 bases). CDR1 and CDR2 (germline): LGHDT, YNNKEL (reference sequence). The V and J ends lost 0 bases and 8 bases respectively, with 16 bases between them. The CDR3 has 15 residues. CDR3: CASSQDTVGREGYTF. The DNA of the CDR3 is TGTGCCAGCAGCCAAGATACTGTCGGCAGGGAGGGCTACACCTTC.

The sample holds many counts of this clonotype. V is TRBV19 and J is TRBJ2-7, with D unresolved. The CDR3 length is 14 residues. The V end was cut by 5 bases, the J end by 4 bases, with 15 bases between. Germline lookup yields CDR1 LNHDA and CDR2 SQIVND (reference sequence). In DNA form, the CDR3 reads TGTGCCAGTAGTTCCAGTTTTACGTCGTACGAGCAGTACTTC. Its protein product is CASSSSFTSYEQYF.

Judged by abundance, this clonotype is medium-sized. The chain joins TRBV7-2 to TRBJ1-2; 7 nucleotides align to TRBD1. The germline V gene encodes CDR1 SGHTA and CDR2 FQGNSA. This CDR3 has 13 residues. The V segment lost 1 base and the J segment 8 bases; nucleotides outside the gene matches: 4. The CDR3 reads CASSLDRGGGYTF. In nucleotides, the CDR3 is TGTGCCAGCAGCTTAGACAGGGGAGGAGGCTACACCTTC.

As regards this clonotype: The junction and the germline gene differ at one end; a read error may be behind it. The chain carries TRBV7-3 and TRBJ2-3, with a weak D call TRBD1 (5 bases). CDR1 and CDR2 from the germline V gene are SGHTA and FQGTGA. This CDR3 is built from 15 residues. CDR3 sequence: CASSRTWGITYTQYF. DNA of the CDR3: TGTGCCAGCAGCAGGACATGGGGCATCACATATACGCAGTATTTT.

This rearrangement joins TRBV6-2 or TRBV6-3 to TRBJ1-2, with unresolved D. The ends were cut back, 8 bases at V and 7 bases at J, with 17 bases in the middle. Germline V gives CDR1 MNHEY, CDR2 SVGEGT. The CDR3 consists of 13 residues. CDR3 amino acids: CASGPGCDTGYTF. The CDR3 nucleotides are TGTGCCAGCGGACCAGGTTGTGACACTGGCTACACCTTC.

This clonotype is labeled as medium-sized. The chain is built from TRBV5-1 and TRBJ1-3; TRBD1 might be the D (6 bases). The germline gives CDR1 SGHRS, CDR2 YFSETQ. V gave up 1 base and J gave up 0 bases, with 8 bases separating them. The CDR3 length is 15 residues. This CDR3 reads CASSLTGSSGNTIYF. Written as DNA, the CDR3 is TGCGCCAGCAGCTTGACAGGGAGCTCTGGAAACACCATATATTTT. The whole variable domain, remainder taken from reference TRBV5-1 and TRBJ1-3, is KAGVTQTPRYLIKTRGQQVTLSCSPISGHRSVSWYQQTPGQGLQFLFEYFSETQRNKGNFPGRFSGRQFSNSRSEMNVSTLELGDSALYLCASSLTGSSGNTIYFGEGSWLTVV.

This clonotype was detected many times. The CDR3 DNA is TGTGCCAGCGCGACTAGCGGGGGCCCTGGGATCACAGATACGCAGTATTTT. Translating gives CASATSGGPGITDTQYF. The chain couples TRBV19 to TRBJ2-3, with TRBD2 matching 12 bases. The CDR3 runs 17 residues. J was trimmed by 2 bases and V by 9 bases; bases with no gene match: 12. Germline V CDR1 and CDR2: LNHDA, SQIVND (reference sequence).

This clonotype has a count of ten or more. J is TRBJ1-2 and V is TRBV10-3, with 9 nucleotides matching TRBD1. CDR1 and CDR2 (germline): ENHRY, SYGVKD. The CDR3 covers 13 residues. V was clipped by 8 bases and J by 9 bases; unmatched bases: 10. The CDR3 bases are TGTGCCATCGCTGGGGGACAGGGTAATCGCTACACCTTC. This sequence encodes CAIAGGQGNRYTF.

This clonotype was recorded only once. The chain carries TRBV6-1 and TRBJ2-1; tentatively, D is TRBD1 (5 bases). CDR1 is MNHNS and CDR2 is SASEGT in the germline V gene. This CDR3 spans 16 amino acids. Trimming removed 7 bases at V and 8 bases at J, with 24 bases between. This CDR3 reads CASISPTGAPHHEQFF. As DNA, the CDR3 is TGTGCCAGCATTTCCCCAACAGGTGCCCCGCACCATGAGCAGTTCTTC.

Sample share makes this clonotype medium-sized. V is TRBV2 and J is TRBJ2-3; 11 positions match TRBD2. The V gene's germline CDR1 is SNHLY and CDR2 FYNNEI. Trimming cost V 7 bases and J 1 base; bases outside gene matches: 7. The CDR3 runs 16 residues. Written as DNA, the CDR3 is TGTGCCAGCAAAGGGGCTAGCGGGGGGCGCACAGATACGCAGTATTTT. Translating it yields CASKGASGGRTDTQYF.

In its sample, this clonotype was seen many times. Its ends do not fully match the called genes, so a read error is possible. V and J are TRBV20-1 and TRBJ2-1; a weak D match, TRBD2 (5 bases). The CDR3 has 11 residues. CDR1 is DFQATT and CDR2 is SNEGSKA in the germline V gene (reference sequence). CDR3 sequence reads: CSATSLHEQFF. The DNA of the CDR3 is TGCAGCGCTACTAGTCTCCATGAGCAGTTCTTC.

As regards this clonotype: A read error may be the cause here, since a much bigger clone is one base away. The CDR3 loop reads CASIVGTHWGTDTQYF. In nucleotides, the CDR3 is TGTGCCAGCATCGTGGGTACCCACTGGGGGACAGATACGCAGTATTTT. This rearrangement joins TRBV9 to TRBJ2-3; the D gene could be TRBD1 or TRBD2 (5 bases each). Germline V gene sequence: CDR1 SGDLS, CDR2 YYNGEE. The CDR3 is 16 residues long. V lost 6 bases and J lost 3, with 20 bases in between.

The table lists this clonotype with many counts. The CDR3 region has the DNA TGCAGTGCTAGAATCCCAGGGTCTGGCGAGCAGTACTTC. This gives the protein CSARIPGSGEQYF. The V call is TRBV20-1, the J call TRBJ2-7; TRBD1 might be the D (5 bases). Germline values: CDR1 DFQATT, CDR2 SNEGSKA (reference sequence). V gave up 2 bases and J gave up 6 bases, with 14 bases separating them. There are 13 residues in the CDR3.

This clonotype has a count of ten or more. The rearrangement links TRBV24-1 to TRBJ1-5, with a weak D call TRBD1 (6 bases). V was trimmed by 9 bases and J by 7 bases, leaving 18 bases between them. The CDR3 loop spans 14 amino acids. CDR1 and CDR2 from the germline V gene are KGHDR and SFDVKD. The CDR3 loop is CATGGHSSSQPQHF. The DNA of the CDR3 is TGTGCCACCGGGGGACATTCTTCGAGCCAGCCCCAGCATTTT.

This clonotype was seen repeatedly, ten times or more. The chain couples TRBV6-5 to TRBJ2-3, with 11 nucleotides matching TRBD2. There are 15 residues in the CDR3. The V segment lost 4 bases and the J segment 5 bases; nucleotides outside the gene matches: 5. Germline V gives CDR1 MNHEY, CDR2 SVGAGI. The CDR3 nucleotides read TGTGCCAGCAGTTTTGGACTAGCGGGCGGAGATACGCAGTATTTT. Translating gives CASSFGLAGGDTQYF.

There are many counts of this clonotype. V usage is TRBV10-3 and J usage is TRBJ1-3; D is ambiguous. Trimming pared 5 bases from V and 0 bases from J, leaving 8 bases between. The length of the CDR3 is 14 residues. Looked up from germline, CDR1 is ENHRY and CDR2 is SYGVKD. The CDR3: CAISTSSSGNTIYF. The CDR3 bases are TGTGCCATCAGTACCTCAAGCTCTGGAAACACCATATATTTT.

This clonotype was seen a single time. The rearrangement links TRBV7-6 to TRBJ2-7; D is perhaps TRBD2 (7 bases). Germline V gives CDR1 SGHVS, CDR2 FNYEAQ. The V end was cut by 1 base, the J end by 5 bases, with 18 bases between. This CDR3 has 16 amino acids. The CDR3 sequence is CASSLEGGGERDEQYF. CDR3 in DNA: TGTGCCAGCAGCTTAGAGGGAGGGGGGGAGAGGGACGAGCAGTACTTC.